This entry is about one T cell receptor (beta chain). Antigen specificity is unknown. TCRdb re-called the 5' RACE reads and catalogs CDR3 proteins one per entry, DNA excluded. This sample's table reports about 460,000 distinct CDR3 sequences. This sample was included in a study of T cells expressing NK-cell markers. Study as a whole: Seven sequenced donors out of eight were HCMV-seropositive, one seronegative. Study-wide results and limits: Six or seven donors showed dominant NKG2C+ clonotypes comprising about 1.0-8% of their CD8+ T cells. Also leading the CD3+CD56-NKG2C+ fraction in a handful of donors were these clonotypes.

This CDR3 has 15 amino acids. CDR1 is MNHEY, CDR2 SVGEGT, per germline. This clonotype was sampled from a woman aged 50 to 65 in good health. The rearrangement joins TRBV6-2 or TRBV6-3 to TRBJ2-4; lacking DNA, the TRBD2 call made by TCRdb goes unchecked. Sequences were obtained from blood T cells: a sorted CD56 or NKG2C T cell subset, CD4+ or CD8+ T cells, or bulk PBMC T cells (not recorded which). The chain's CDR3 is CASERAGGPRNIQYF.